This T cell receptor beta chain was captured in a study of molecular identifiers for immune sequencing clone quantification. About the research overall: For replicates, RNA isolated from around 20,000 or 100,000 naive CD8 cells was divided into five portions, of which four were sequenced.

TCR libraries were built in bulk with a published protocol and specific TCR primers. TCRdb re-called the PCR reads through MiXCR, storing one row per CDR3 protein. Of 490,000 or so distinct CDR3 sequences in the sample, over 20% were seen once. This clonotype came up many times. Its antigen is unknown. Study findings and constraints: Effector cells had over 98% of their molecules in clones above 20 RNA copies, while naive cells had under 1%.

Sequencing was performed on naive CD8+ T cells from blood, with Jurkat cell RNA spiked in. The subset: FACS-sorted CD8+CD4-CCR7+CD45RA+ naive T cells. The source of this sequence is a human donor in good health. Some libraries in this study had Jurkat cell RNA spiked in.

The CDR3 DNA sequence: TGTGCCAGCAGTCCCCAGTTAGGGGACTACAATGAGCAGTTCTTC. Its protein is CASSPQLGDYNEQFF. J is TRBJ2-1 and V is TRBV12-3 or TRBV12-4; tentative D call: TRBD1 (5 bases). Trimming pared 5 bases from V and 3 bases from J, leaving 14 bases between. This CDR3 has 15 amino acids.